This T cell receptor beta chain comes out of a study of T-cell reconstitution after alpha-beta-depleted transplantation in children. CDR3 length: 13 amino acids. V was clipped by 5 bases and J by 6 bases; unmatched bases: 5. Preparation of the TCRbeta library involved a method that used unique molecular identifiers. In TCRdb, the PCR reads were re-called with MiXCR into one record per CDR3 protein. The data show about 340,000 distinct CDR3 sequences, about 14% seen once. Many counts were recorded for this clonotype. The input for sequencing was PBMCs, taken from the stem cell graft. The rearrangement links TRBV12-3 or TRBV12-4 to TRBJ2-7; 9 bases match TRBD1. This clonotype originated in a human donor who donated a stem cell graft to a child with Fanconi anemia. The CDR3 region has the DNA TGTGCCAGCAGTCCCGGGACAGGGTCCGAGCAGTACGTC. This encodes CASSPGTGSEQYV.